The subject of this entry is one T cell receptor (beta chain). Profiling relied on immunoSEQ multiplex PCR, and the TCRdb table lists in-frame clones only, not all of them. Altogether 2 million to 2.5 million clones are present, just over 90% being singletons, with the ten largest covering about 0.39%. Trimming cost V 8 bases and J 2 bases; bases outside gene matches: 4. Germline V CDR1 and CDR2: MNHEY, SMNVEV (reference sequence). CDR3 length: 15 residues. This record belongs to a study of shared clonotypes between healthy human individuals. The rearrangement uses TRBV27 and TRBJ2-1, with 12 positions matching TRBD2. Sequencing was done on a sample of naive CD4+ T cells from PBMCs. The subset was: CD45RA+ positively selected. The clonotype originates from a man aged 18-30 years in good health. Some clones in this sample may be carry-over from other donors' samples. The CDR3 DNA reads as TGTGCCAGCTCGACTAGCGGGAGACCCTACAATGAGCAGTTCTTC. This translates into CASSTSGRPYNEQFF.